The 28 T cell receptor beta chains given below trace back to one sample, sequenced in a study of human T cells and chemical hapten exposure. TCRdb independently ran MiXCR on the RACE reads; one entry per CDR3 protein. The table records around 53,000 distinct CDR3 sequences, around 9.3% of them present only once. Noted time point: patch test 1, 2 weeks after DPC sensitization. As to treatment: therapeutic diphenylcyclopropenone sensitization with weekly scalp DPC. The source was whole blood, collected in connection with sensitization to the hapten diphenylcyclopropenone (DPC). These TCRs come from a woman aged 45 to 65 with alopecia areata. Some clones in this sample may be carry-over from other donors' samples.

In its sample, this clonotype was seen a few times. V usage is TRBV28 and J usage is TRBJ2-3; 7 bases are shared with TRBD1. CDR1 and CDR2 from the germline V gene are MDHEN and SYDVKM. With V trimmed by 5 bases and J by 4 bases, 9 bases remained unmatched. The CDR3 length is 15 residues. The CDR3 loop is CASSRQSGGADTQYF. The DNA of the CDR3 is TGTGCCAGCAGTCGGCAGTCAGGGGGAGCAGATACGCAGTATTTT.

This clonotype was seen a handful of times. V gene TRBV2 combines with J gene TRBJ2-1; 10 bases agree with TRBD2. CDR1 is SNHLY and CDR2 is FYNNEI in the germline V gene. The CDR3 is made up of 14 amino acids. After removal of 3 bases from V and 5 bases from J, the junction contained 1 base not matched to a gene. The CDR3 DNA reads TGTGCCAGCAGTGACGGACTAGCGGACAATGAGCAGTTCTTC. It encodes CASSDGLADNEQFF.

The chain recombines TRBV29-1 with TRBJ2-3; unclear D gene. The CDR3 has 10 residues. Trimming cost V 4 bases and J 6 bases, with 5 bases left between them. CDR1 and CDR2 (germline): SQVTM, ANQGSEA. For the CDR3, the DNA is TGCAGCGTTGTGTCCGATACGCAGTATTTT. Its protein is CSVVSDTQYF.

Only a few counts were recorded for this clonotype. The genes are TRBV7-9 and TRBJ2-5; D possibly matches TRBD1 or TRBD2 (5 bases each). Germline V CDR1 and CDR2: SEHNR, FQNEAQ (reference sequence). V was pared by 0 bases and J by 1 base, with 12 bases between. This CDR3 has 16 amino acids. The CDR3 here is CASSLAGDYFQETQYF. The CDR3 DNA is TGTGCCAGCAGCTTAGCGGGGGATTATTTCCAAGAGACCCAGTACTTC.

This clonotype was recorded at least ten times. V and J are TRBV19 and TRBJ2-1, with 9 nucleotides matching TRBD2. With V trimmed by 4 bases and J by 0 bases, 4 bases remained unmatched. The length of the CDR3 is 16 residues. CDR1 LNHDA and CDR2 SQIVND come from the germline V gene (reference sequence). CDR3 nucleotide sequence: TGTGCCAGTAGTAAGCTAGCGGGGAGCTCCTACAATGAGCAGTTCTTC. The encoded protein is CASSKLAGSSYNEQFF.

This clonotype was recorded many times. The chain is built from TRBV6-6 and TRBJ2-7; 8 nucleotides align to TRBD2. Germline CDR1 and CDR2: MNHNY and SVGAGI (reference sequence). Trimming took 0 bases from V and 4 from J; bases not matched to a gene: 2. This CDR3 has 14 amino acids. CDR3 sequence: CASSYSSGMYEQYF. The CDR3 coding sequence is TGTGCCAGCAGTTACTCTAGCGGGATGTACGAGCAGTACTTC.

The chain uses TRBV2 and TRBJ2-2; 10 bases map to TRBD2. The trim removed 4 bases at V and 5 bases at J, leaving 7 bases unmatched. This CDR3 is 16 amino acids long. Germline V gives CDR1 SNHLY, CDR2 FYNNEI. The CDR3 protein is CASSASLAGDTGELFF. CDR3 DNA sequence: TGTGCCAGCAGTGCAAGTCTAGCGGGAGATACCGGGGAGCTGTTTTTT. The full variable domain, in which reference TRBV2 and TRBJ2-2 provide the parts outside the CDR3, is EPEVTQTPSHQVTQMGQEVILRCVPISNHLYFYWYRQILGQKVEFLVSFYNNEISEKSEIFDDQFSVERPDGSNFTLKIRSTKLEDSAMYFCASSASLAGDTGELFFGEGSRLTVL.

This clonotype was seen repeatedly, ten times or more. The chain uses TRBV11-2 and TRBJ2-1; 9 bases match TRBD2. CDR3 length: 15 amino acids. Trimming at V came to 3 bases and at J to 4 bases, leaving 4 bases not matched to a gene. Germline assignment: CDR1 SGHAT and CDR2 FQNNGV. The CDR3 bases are TGTGCCAGCAGCTTTAGGAGCGGGGGGTACAATGAGCAGTTCTTC. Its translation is CASSFRSGGYNEQFF.

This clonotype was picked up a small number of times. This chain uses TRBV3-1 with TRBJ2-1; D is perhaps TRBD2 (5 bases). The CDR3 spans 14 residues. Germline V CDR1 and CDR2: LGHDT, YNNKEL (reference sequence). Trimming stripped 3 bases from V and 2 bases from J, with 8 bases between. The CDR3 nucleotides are TGTGCCAGCAGCCAGCGGGCCACCTACAATGAGCAGTTCTTC. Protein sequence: CASSQRATYNEQFF.

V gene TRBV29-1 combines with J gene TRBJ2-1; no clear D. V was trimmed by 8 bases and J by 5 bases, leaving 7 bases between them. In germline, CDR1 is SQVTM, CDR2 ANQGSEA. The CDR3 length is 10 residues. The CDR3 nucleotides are TGCAGCTCCAGGAACAATGAGCAGTTCTTC. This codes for CSSRNNEQFF.

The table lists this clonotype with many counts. CDR3 region: CASSEAGDSTLHF. In DNA form, the CDR3 reads TGTGCCAGCAGTGAAGCCGGGGATTCGACCCTCCACTTT. V is TRBV6-1 and J is TRBJ1-6; D is uncertain. The V gene's germline CDR1 is MNHNS and CDR2 SASEGT. The CDR3 is 13 amino acids. Trimming shortened V by 0 bases and J by 14 bases, and 11 bases separated the two germline ends.

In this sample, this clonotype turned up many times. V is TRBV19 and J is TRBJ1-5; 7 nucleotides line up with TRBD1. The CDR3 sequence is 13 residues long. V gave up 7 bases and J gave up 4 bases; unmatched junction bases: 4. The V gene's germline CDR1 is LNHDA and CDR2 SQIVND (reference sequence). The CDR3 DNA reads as TGTGCCAGTACCGGGACAGTAAATCAGCCCCAGCATTTT. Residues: CASTGTVNQPQHF. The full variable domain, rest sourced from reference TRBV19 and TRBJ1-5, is DGGITQSPKYLFRKEGQNVTLSCEQNLNHDAMYWYRQDPGQGLRLIYYSQIVNDFQKGDIAEGYSVSREKKESFPLTVTSAQKNPTAFYLCASTGTVNQPQHFGDGTRLSIL.

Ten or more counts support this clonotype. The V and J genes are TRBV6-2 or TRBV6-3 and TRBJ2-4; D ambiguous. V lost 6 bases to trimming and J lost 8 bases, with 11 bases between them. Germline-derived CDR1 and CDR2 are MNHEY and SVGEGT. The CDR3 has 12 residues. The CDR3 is CASSPYLDIQYF. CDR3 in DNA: TGTGCCAGCAGCCCGTATTTGGACATTCAGTACTTC.

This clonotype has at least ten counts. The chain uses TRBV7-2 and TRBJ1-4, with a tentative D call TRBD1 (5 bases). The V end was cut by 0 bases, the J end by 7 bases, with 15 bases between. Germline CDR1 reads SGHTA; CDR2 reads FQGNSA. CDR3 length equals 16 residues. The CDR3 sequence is CASSLASPGAREKLFF. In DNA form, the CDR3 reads TGTGCCAGCAGCTTAGCTTCTCCCGGGGCCCGTGAAAAACTGTTTTTT.

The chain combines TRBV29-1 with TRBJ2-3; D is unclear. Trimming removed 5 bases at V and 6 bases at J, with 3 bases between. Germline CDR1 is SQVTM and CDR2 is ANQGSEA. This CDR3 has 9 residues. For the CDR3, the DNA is TGCAGCGTTAGTGATACGCAGTATTTT. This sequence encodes CSVSDTQYF.

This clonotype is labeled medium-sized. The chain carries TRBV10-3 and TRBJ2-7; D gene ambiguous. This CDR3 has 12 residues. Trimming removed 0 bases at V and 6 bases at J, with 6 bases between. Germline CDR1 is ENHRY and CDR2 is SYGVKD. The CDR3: CAISESGREQYF. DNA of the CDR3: TGTGCCATCAGTGAGTCAGGACGCGAGCAGTACTTC.

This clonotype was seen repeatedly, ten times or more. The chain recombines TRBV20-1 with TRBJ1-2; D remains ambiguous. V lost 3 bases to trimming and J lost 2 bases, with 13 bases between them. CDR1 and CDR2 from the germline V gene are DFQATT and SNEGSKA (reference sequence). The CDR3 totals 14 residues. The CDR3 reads CSARSGSANYGYTF. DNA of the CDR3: TGCAGTGCTAGGAGCGGGTCCGCCAACTATGGCTACACCTTC.

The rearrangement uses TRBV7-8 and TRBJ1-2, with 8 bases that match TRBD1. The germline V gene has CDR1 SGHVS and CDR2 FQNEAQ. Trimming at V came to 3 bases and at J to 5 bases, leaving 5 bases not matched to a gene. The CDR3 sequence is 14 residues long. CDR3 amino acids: CASSFLGQGYGYTF. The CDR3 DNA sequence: TGTGCCAGCAGCTTCCTTGGACAGGGTTATGGCTACACCTTC.

CDR3 in DNA: TGTGCCTGGAGTGAGCGGAGCTATGGCTACACCTTC. Translated, it gives CAWSERSYGYTF. This rearrangement joins TRBV30 to TRBJ1-2; D is undetermined. This CDR3 has 12 residues. Germline lookup yields CDR1 GTSNPN and CDR2 SVGIG (reference sequence). V dropped 1 base and J dropped 4 bases, with 7 bases sitting between them.

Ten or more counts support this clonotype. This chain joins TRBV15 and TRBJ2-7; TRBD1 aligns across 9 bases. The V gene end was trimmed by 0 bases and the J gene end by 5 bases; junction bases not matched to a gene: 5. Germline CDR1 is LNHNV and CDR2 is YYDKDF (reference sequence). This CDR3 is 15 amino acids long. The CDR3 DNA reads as TGTGCCACCAGCAGAGATGGGGACAGGGTGGACGAGCAGTACTTC. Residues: CATSRDGDRVDEQYF.

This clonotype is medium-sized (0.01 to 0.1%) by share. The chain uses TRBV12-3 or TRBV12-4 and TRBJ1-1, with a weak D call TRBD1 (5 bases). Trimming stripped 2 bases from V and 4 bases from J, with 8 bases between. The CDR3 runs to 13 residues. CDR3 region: CASSLKGRTEAFF. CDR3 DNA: TGTGCCAGCAGTTTAAAGGGACGCACTGAAGCTTTCTTT.

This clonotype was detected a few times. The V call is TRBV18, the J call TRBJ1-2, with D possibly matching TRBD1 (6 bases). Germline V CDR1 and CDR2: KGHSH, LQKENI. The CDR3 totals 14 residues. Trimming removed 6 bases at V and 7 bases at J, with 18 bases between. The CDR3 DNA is TGTGCCAGCTCCAACCTGACAGGAGGGAGTGGCTACACCTTC. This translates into CASSNLTGGSGYTF.

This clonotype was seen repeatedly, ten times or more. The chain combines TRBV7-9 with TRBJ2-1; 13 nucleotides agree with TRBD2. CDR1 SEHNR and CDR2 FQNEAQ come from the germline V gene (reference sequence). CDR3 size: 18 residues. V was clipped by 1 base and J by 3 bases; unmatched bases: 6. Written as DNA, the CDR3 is TGTGCCAGCAGCTTAGTGGGACTAGCGGGAACCTACTACAATGAGCAGTTCTTC. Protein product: CASSLVGLAGTYYNEQFF.

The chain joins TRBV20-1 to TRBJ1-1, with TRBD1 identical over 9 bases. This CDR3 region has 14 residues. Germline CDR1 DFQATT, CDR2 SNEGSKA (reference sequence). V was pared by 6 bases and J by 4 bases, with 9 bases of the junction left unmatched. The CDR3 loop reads CSAHLQGAGTEAFF. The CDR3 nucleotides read TGCAGTGCCCACCTACAGGGGGCCGGCACTGAAGCTTTCTTT.

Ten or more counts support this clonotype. The CDR3 nucleotides are TGTGCCAGCAGTTACCGCAATCAGCCCCAGCATTTT. Translating it yields CASSYRNQPQHF. The chain uses TRBV27 and TRBJ1-5; D gene unclear. The CDR3 has 12 amino acids. Germline V gives CDR1 MNHEY, CDR2 SMNVEV (reference sequence). The V and J ends lost 4 bases and 2 bases respectively, with 3 bases between them.

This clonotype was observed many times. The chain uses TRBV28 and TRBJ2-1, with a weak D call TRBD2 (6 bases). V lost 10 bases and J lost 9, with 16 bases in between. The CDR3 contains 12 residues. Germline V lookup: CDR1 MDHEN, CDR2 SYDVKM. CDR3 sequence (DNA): TGTGCCACCATCAGGGCCGGGGGTGAGCAGTTCTTC. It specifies CATIRAGGEQFF.

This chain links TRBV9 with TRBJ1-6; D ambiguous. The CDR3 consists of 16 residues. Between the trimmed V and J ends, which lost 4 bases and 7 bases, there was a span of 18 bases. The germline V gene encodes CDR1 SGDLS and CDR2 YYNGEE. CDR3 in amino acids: CASSPRAGGRNSPLHF. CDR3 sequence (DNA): TGTGCCAGCAGCCCCCGGGCAGGCGGCCGGAATTCACCCCTCCACTTT.

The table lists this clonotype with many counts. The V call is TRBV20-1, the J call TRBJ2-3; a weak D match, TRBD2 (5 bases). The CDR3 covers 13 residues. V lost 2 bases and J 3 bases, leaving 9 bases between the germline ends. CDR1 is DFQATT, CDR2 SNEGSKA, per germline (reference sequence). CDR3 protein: CSARITGTDTQYF. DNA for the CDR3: TGCAGTGCTAGAATCACGGGGACAGATACGCAGTATTTT.